This note documents a single T cell receptor (beta chain) sequence. Its antigen is undetermined. PCR amplification relied on 60 Vbeta primers (plus 13 Jbeta primers). Sequenced by immunoSEQ multiplex PCR; TCRdb stores in-frame clones only, minus some. The sample records about 190,000 clones, roughly 80% being singletons. The data belong to a study of cytomegalovirus exposure and HLA in healthy donors. Study conclusions and caveats: Most of the CMV-associated TCR beta chains (in a later analysis) appeared to be HLA-restricted. Associated with cytomegalovirus, according to the listing, were 164 TCR beta chains. In an earlier analysis, about 87% or about 30%: the productive usage of most TCR beta V segments.

The length of the CDR3 is 16 residues. Trimming left V 2 bases short and J 3 bases short, with 11 bases between. Germline V gene sequence: CDR1 MDHEN, CDR2 SYDVKM. This receptor was identified in a woman younger than 30 in good health and CMV-seronegative. This chain connects TRBV28 to TRBJ1-6, with a tentative D call TRBD1 (5 bases). What was sequenced was PBMCs. The CDR3 DNA sequence: TGTGCCAGCAGTTTAGGGCAGGGAGGCTATAATTCACCCCTCCACTTT. This gives the protein CASSLGQGGYNSPLHF.